What follows are 5 T cell receptor beta chains derived from one specimen sequenced in a study of T cell repertoires in cytomegalovirus infection. These receptors have no known antigen. TCRdb redid the calling of the reads with MiXCR, one entry per CDR3 protein. Of 60,000 to 85,000 distinct CDR3 sequences in the sample, approximately 24% are singletons; the top ten hold roughly 79%. Sequenced sample: PBMCs, sequenced either directly or after in vitro stimulation (not recorded which). These receptor sequences come from a human donor in good health (CMV status not recorded). Some clones in this sample may be carry-over from other donors' samples.

The CDR3 loop is CASSFLESNEQFF. Written as DNA, the CDR3 is TGTGCCAGCAGCTTTTTGGAGAGTAATGAGCAGTTCTTC. The rearrangement links TRBV11-3 to TRBJ2-1; no clear D. In germline, CDR1 is SGHNT, CDR2 YENEEA. Deletions cut 3 bases from V and 7 bases from J, with 10 bases between. The CDR3 sequence is 13 residues long.

The chain uses TRBV28 and TRBJ2-7; 8 nucleotides match TRBD2. V lost 3 bases, J lost 2 bases, and 3 bases stayed unmatched. The CDR3 totals 14 residues. Per germline, CDR1 MDHEN and CDR2 SYDVKM. The CDR3 nucleotides read TGTGCCAGCAGTTTCAGCGGGAGCCCCTACGAGCAGTACGTC. It encodes CASSFSGSPYEQYV.

The rearrangement links TRBV11-2 to TRBJ2-3; TRBD2 matches 10 bases. Germline loops: CDR1 SGHAT, CDR2 FQNNGV. Trimming took 1 base from V and 6 from J; bases not matched to a gene: 7. This CDR3 comprises 16 residues. DNA of the CDR3: TGTGCCAGCAGCTTAGGTTGGACTAGCGGCGGGGATACGCAGTATTTT. It yields the protein CASSLGWTSGGDTQYF.

The chain uses TRBV15 and TRBJ2-1; weak D call: TRBD2 (6 bases). The germline V and J ends were trimmed by 5 bases and 2 bases, with 19 bases remaining between them. Germline V gene lookup returns CDR1 LNHNV and CDR2 YYDKDF (reference sequence). CDR3 length: 17 amino acids. The CDR3 protein is CATSRHGGAVPYNEQFF. The CDR3 DNA is TGTGCCACCAGCCGCCATGGCGGGGCAGTTCCCTACAATGAGCAGTTCTTC.

This clonotype was found a few times. The V call is TRBV28, the J call TRBJ2-7; D ambiguous. Germline CDR1 and CDR2: MDHEN and SYDVKM. The germline V and J ends were trimmed by 11 bases and 2 bases, with 10 bases remaining between them. The CDR3 extends over 11 amino acids. The CDR3 loop is CALSSAYEQYF. CDR3 sequence (DNA): TGTGCCTTAAGTAGTGCCTACGAGCAGTACTTC. Combining the CDR3 with reference TRBV28 and TRBJ2-7 gives the whole variable domain DVKVTQSSRYLVKRTGEKVFLECVQDMDHENMFWYRQDPGLGLRLIYFSYDVKMKEKGDIPEGYSVSREKKERFSLILESASTNQTSMYLCALSSAYEQYFGPGTRLTVT.